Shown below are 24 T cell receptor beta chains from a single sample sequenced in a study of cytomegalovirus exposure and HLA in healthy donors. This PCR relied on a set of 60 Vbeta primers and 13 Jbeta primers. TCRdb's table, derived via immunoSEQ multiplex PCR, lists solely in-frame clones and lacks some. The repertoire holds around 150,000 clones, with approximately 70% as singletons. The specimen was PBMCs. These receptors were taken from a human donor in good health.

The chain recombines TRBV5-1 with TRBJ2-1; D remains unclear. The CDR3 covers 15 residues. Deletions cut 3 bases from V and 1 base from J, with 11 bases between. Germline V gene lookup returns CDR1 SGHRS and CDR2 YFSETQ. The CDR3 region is CASSSRPGSYNEQFF. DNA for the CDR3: TGCGCCAGCAGCTCCCGGCCCGGGTCCTACAATGAGCAGTTCTTC.

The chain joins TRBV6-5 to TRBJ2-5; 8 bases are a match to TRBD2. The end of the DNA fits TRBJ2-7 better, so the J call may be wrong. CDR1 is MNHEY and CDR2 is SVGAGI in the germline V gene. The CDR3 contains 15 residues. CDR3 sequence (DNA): TGTGCCAGCAGTTACTCAGGCGGGAGGTCCTACGAGCAGTACTTC. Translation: CASSYSGGRSYEQYF.

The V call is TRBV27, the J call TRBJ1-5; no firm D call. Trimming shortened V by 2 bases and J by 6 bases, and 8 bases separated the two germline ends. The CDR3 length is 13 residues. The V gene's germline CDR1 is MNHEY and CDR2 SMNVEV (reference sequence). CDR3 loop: CASSLLAAQPQHF. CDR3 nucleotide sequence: TGTGCCAGCAGTTTACTGGCGGCTCAGCCCCAGCATTTT.

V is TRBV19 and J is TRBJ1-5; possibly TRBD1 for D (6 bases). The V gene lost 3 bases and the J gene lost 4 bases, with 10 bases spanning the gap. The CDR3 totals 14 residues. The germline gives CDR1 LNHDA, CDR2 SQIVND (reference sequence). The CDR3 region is CASSIMRGNQPQHF. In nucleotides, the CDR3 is TGTGCCAGTAGTATTATGAGGGGGAATCAGCCCCAGCATTTT.

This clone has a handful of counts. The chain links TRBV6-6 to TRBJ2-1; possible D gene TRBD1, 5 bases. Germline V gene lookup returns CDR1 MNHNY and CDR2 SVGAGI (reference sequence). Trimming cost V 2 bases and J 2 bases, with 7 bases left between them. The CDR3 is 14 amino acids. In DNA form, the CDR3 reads TGTGCCAGCAGTTACGGGGCAGCCTACAATGAGCAGTTCTTC. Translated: CASSYGAAYNEQFF.

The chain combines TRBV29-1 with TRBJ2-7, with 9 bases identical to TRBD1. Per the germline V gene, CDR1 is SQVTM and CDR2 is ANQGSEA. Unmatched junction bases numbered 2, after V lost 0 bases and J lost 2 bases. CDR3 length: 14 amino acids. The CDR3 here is CSVEEDRGPYEQYF. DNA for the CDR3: TGCAGCGTTGAAGAGGACAGGGGCCCCTACGAGCAGTACTTC.

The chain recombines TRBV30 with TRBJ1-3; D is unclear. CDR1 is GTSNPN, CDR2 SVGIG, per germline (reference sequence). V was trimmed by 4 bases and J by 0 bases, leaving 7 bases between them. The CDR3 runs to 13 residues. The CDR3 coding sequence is TGTGCCTGGACATCGGTCTCTGGAAACACCATATATTTT. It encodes CAWTSVSGNTIYF. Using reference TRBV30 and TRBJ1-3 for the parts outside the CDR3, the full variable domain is SQTIHQWPATLVQPVGSPLSLECTVEGTSNPNLYWYRQAAGRGLQLLFYSVGIGQISSEVPQNLSASRPQDRQFILSSKKLLLSDSGFYLCAWTSVSGNTIYFGEGSWLTVV.

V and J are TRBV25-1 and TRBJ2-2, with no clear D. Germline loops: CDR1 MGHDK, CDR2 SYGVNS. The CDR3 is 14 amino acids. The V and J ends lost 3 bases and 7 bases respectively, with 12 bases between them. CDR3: CASSDFPQRGELFF. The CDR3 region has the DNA TGTGCCAGCAGTGATTTCCCGCAGCGCGGGGAGCTGTTTTTT.

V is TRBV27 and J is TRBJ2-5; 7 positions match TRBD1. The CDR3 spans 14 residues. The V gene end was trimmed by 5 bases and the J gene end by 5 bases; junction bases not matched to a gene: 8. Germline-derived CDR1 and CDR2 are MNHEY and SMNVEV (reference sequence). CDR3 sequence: CASSRRGRLETQYF. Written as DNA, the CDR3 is TGTGCCAGCAGTCGAAGGGGGCGGTTGGAGACCCAGTACTTC.

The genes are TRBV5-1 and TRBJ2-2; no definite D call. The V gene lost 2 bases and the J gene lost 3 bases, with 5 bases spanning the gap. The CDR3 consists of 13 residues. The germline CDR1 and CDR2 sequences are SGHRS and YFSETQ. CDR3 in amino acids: CASSFTDTGELFF. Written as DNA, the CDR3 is TGCGCCAGCAGCTTTACAGACACCGGGGAGCTGTTTTTT.

CDR3 sequence: CASSPQTGHEKLFF. The CDR3 nucleotides are TGTGCCAGCTCACCACAGACAGGGCATGAAAAACTGTTTTTT. This chain connects TRBV18 to TRBJ1-4; 7 positions match TRBD1. Trimming took 1 base from V and 6 from J; bases not matched to a gene: 2. Germline V gene sequence: CDR1 KGHSH, CDR2 LQKENI. The CDR3 covers 14 residues.

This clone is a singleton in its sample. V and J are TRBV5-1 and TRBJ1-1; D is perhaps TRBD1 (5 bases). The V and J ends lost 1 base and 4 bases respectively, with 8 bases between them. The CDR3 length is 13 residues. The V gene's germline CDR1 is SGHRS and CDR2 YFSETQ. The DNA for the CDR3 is TGCGCCAGCAGCTTGAGGGGCACCACTGAAGCTTTCTTT. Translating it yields CASSLRGTTEAFF.

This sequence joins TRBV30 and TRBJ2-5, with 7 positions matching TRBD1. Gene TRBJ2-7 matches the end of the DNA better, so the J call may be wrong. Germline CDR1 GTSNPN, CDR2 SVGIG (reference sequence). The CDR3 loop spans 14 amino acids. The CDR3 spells CAWSVTAGGYEQYF. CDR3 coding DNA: TGTGCCTGGAGTGTAACCGCAGGGGGCTACGAGCAGTACTTC.

The CDR3, as DNA: TGTGCCAGGGCTGGACTAGCGGGCACTACGAACACCGGGGAGCTGTTTTTT. Encoded protein: CARAGLAGTTNTGELFF. V usage is TRBV2 and J usage is TRBJ2-2; 11 nucleotides line up with TRBD2. V lost 9 bases, J lost 0 bases, and 9 bases stayed unmatched. CDR1 and CDR2 (germline): SNHLY, FYNNEI. This CDR3 comprises 17 residues. The full variable domain, with the rest looked up from reference TRBV2 and TRBJ2-2, is EPEVTQTPSHQVTQMGQEVILRCVPISNHLYFYWYRQILGQKVEFLVSFYNNEISEKSEIFDDQFSVERPDGSNFTLKIRSTKLEDSAMYFCARAGLAGTTNTGELFFGEGSRLTVL.

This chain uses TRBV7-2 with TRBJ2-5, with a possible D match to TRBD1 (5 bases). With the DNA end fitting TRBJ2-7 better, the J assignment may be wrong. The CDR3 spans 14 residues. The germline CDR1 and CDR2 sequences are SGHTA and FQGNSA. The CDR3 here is CASSLGPQGYEQYF. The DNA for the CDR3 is TGTGCCAGCAGCTTAGGGCCCCAGGGCTACGAGCAGTACTTC.

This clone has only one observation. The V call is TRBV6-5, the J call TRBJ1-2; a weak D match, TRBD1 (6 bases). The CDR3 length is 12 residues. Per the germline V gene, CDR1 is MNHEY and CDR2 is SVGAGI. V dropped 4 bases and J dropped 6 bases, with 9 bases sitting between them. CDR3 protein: CASSLQGDGYTF. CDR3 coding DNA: TGTGCCAGCAGTTTACAGGGTGATGGCTACACCTTC.

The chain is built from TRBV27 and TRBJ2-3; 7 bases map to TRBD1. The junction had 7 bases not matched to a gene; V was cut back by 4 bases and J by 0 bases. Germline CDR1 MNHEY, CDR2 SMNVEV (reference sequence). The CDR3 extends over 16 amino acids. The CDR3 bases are TGTGCCAGCAGTTCCCTTAGGACAGGTAGCACAGATACGCAGTATTTT. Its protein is CASSSLRTGSTDTQYF.

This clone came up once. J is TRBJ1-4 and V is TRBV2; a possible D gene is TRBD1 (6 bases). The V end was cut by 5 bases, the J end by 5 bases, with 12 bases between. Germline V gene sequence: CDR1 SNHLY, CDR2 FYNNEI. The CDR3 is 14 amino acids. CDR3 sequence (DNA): TGTGCCAGCAGTAGAGACAGGCTGAATGAAAAACTGTTTTTT. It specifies CASSRDRLNEKLFF.

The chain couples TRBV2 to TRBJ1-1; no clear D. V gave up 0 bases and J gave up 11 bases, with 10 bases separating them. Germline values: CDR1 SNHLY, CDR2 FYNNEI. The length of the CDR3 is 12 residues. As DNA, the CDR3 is TGTGCCAGCAGTGAAGCGATACTATACGCTTTCTTT. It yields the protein CASSEAILYAFF.

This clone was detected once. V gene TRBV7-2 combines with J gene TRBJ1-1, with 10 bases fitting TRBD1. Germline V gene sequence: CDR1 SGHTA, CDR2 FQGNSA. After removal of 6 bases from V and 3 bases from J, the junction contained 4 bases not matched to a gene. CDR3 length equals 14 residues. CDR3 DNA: TGTGCCAGCAGATGGGGGACAGGGGACACTGAAGCTTTCTTT. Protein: CASRWGTGDTEAFF.

This CDR3 is CASSPQAGGTGANVLTF. The DNA of the CDR3 is TGTGCCAGCAGCCCCCAAGCGGGGGGGACTGGGGCCAACGTCCTGACTTTC. V is TRBV7-9 and J is TRBJ2-6, with 10 bases lining up with TRBD2. This CDR3 is 17 amino acids long. With V trimmed by 5 bases and J by 2 bases, 6 bases remained unmatched. Germline loops: CDR1 SEHNR, CDR2 FQNEAQ (reference sequence).

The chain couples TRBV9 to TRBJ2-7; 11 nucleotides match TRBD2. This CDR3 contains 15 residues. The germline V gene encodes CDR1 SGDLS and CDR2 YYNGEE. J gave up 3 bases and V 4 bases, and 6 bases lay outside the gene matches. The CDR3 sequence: CASSKSGTSGYEQYF. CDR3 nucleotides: TGTGCCAGCAGCAAGTCCGGGACTAGCGGCTACGAGCAGTACTTC.

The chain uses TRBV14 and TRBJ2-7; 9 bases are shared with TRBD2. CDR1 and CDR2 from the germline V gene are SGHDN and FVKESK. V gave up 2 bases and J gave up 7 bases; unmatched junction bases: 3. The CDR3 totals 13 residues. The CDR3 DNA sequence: TGTGCCAGCAGCCAAAATCTAGCGGGGGAGCAGTACTTC. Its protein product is CASSQNLAGEQYF.

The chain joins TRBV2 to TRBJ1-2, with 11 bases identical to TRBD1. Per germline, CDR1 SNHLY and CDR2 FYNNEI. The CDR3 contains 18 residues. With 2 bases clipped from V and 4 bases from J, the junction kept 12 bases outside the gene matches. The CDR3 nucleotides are TGTGCCAGCAGTGAAACGGACAGGGGGCATTCCTTACGCTATGGCTACACCTTC. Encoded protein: CASSETDRGHSLRYGYTF.